These T cell receptor beta chains were read from a single sample in a study of T-cell reconstitution after alpha-beta-depleted transplantation in children. TCRdb fed the PCR reads into MiXCR, producing one record per CDR3 protein. The sample consists of about 870,000 distinct CDR3 sequences, under 20% of them appearing once. The sample was PBMCs, mostly from graft donor cells, taken 360 days after TCRalphabeta/CD19-depleted stem cell transplant. Receptors originate from a male patient aged 5 to 17 who had a stem cell transplant for acute lymphoblastic leukemia, so the T cells may come from the graft donor. Each CDR3 is given without its conserved first and last residue. Fields, in order: V gene, J gene, CDR3 protein.

TRBV29-1	TRBJ2-3	SVEDWQGADTQY
TRBV20-1	TRBJ2-3	SAHLLAGVQDTQY
TRBV18	TRBJ1-5	ASSPQSVRKGNQPQH
TRBV6-1	TRBJ2-7	ASLGLSGAYEQY
TRBV25-1	TRBJ2-1	ASRDGYNEQF
TRBV5-1	TRBJ1-4	ASSSWTENEKLF
TRBV5-1	TRBJ2-2	ASSYATGGYTGELF
TRBV3-1	TRBJ1-4	ASSTGYEKLF
TRBV27	TRBJ2-7	ASSFSVYYEQY
TRBV20-1	TRBJ1-1	CAKVGLYGLGKAF
TRBV12-3/TRBV12-4	TRBJ2-5	ASSPQTGLQKTQY
TRBV12-3/TRBV12-4	TRBJ2-5	ASRPSGIETQY
TRBV7-8	TRBJ1-5	ASSLQGGGSFNQPQH
TRBV12-3/TRBV12-4	TRBJ1-5	ASSGQNLQPQH
TRBV20-1	TRBJ2-7	SARLAGEGEQY
TRBV12-3/TRBV12-4	TRBJ2-5	ASSFLAGGILQETQY
TRBV7-3	TRBJ2-2	ASSLRGHGGTGELF
TRBV2	TRBJ2-1	ASSEGRGNEQF
TRBV7-8	TRBJ2-1	ASSLAPSGSTWEQF
TRBV12-3/TRBV12-4	TRBJ2-3	ASSSRELTDTQY
TRBV20-1	TRBJ2-7	SARTGEKYEQY
TRBV5-1	TRBJ2-3	ASSFADTQY
TRBV19	TRBJ2-7	ASQTGAHEQY
TRBV24-1	TRBJ2-3	ATGQGGASTDTQY
TRBV7-2	TRBJ2-2	ASSFRDPNTGELF